A single sample is the source of the 13 T cell receptor beta chains below, sequenced in a study of beta chain features in type 1 diabetes. Expressed TCRB transcripts were sequenced because the entire RNA isolate underwent reverse transcription. Clones were sequenced by immunoSEQ multiplex PCR, and TCRdb holds only the in-frame ones, with some missing. Of about 240,000 clones in the sample, 25% to 30% are singletons; the top ten hold about 3.9%. What was sequenced was central memory CD4+ T cells from blood. The receptors shown here come from a man aged 25-45 years in good health.

This clone was recorded once. The gene calls are TRBV5-6 and TRBJ2-5; tentative D call: TRBD2 (6 bases). Trimming shortened V by 2 bases and J by 2 bases, and 13 bases separated the two germline ends. Germline V CDR1 and CDR2: SGHDT, YYEEEE. The CDR3 has 15 amino acids. The CDR3 protein is CASSFGGLPQETQYF. In DNA, the CDR3 is TGTGCCAGCAGCTTTGGGGGACTGCCACAAGAGACCCAGTACTTC.

This chain links TRBV29-1 with TRBJ1-5, with D unclear. This CDR3 region has 14 residues. V lost 6 bases to trimming and J lost 0 bases, with 12 bases between them. Germline lookup yields CDR1 SQVTM and CDR2 ANQGSEA. For the CDR3, the DNA is TGCAGCGTCTGTGACACGGATAGCAATCAGCCCCAGCATTTT. It yields the protein CSVCDTDSNQPQHF. The whole variable domain, remainder taken from reference TRBV29-1 and TRBJ1-5, is SAVISQKPSRDICQRGTSLTIQCQVDSQVTMMFWYRQQPGQSLTLIATANQGSEATYESGFVIDKFPISRPNLTFSTLTVSNMSPEDSSIYLCSVCDTDSNQPQHFGDGTRLSIL.

This clone was seen only a few times. The J gene is TRBJ2-5, the V gene TRBV10-3, with D possibly called TRBD1 or TRBD2 (5 bases each). There are 13 residues in the CDR3. Trimming took off 8 bases at V and 4 bases at J, with 14 bases between the two ends. In germline, CDR1 is ENHRY, CDR2 SYGVKD. In nucleotides, the CDR3 is TGTGCCATCCGGGGCAACGCGGGAGAGACCCAGTACTTC. As protein: CAIRGNAGETQYF.

J is TRBJ1-1 and V is TRBV23-1; weak D call: TRBD1 (6 bases). TRBV23-1 is recorded as an ORF, its role being uncertain. There are 17 residues in the CDR3. Trimming took off 7 bases at V and 1 base at J, with 22 bases between the two ends. In nucleotides, the CDR3 is TGCGCCAGCACCCATGTGGGAACAGGGAGGGAGAACACTGAAGCTTTCTTT. This codes for CASTHVGTGRENTEAFF.

This rearrangement joins TRBV11-3 to TRBJ2-3, with D possibly being TRBD1 (7 bases). With 5 bases removed from V and 0 bases from J, the gap between germline ends came to 12 bases. Germline assignment: CDR1 SGHNT and CDR2 YENEEA. This CDR3 region has 15 residues. CDR3 sequence: CASSEQGTSTDTQYF. The CDR3 DNA sequence: TGTGCCAGCAGCGAACAGGGGACTAGCACAGATACGCAGTATTTT.

The V call is TRBV5-1, the J call TRBJ2-5; D unresolved. With 4 bases removed from V and 2 bases from J, the gap between germline ends came to 3 bases. Per germline, CDR1 SGHRS and CDR2 YFSETQ. The CDR3 spans 11 residues. The DNA of the CDR3 is TGCGCCAGCAGCCAGCAAGAGACCCAGTACTTC. Translation gives CASSQQETQYF.

Only one count was recorded for this clone. The chain uses TRBV7-9 and TRBJ2-7, with D tentatively TRBD2 (6 bases). The V and J ends lost 1 base and 3 bases respectively, with 16 bases between them. Looked up from germline, CDR1 is SEHNR and CDR2 is FQNEAQ (reference sequence). The CDR3 is 16 residues long. The CDR3 loop is CASSLEEGRGGYEQYF. The CDR3 DNA reads TGTGCCAGCAGCTTAGAGGAGGGTAGAGGCGGCTACGAGCAGTACTTC.

A few counts support this clone. The V and J genes are TRBV7-2 and TRBJ1-2; D possibly corresponds to TRBD1 (5 bases). V lost 1 base to trimming and J lost 2 bases, with 11 bases between them. Germline V gene data show CDR1 as SGHTA and CDR2 as FQGNSA. This CDR3 has 15 residues. The CDR3 loop is CASSLEMAGNYGYTF. CDR3 DNA sequence: TGTGCCAGCAGCTTAGAAATGGCAGGGAACTATGGCTACACCTTC.

Here the CDR3 DNA reads TGTGCCATCAGTGGATCTAGTGCGGACTACGAGCAGTACTTC. This translates into CAISGSSADYEQYF. The rearrangement uses TRBV10-3 and TRBJ2-7; D is unresolved. This CDR3 comprises 14 residues. Germline V gene sequence: CDR1 ENHRY, CDR2 SYGVKD. Trimming cost V 4 bases and J 3 bases, with 13 bases left between them.

This clone has only a few counts. The chain joins TRBV19 to TRBJ2-3; 16 bases match TRBD2. CDR3 length equals 16 residues. The V gene end was trimmed by 7 bases and the J gene end by 6 bases; junction bases not matched to a gene: 7. The germline V gene has CDR1 LNHDA and CDR2 SQIVND (reference sequence). The CDR3 loop reads CASTVGLAGGQDTQYF. CDR3 nucleotides: TGTGCCAGTACCGTGGGACTAGCGGGGGGGCAGGATACGCAGTATTTT.

The rearrangement uses TRBV19 and TRBJ2-1, with D tentatively TRBD1 or TRBD2 (5 bases each). The V gene lost 0 bases and the J gene lost 15 bases, with 15 bases spanning the gap. CDR1 is LNHDA and CDR2 is SQIVND in the germline V gene (reference sequence). The CDR3 consists of 13 residues. This CDR3 reads CASSIDSRGSLFF. The CDR3 DNA follows: TGTGCCAGTAGTATAGACTCCCGGGGCTCGTTGTTCTTC.

This clone showed up just a few times. The chain's CDR3 is CASSIGGYIQYF. The CDR3 DNA sequence: TGTGCCAGCAGCATAGGGGGATACATTCAGTACTTC. The chain uses TRBV21-1 and TRBJ2-4; no check of the table's D call, TRBD1, against the DNA was made. TRBV21-1 is noted as a pseudogene. The CDR3 is 12 residues long.

J is TRBJ2-1 and V is TRBV2; 7 nucleotides agree with TRBD1. The length of the CDR3 is 16 residues. The V and J ends lost 2 bases and 2 bases, in that order; junction bases with no gene match: 6. Germline values: CDR1 SNHLY, CDR2 FYNNEI. CDR3 residues: CASSERMDRPYNEQFF. The CDR3 region has the DNA TGTGCCAGCAGTGAAAGAATGGACAGGCCCTACAATGAGCAGTTCTTC. Full variable domain (remainder filled in from reference TRBV2 and TRBJ2-1): EPEVTQTPSHQVTQMGQEVILRCVPISNHLYFYWYRQILGQKVEFLVSFYNNEISEKSEIFDDQFSVERPDGSNFTLKIRSTKLEDSAMYFCASSERMDRPYNEQFFGPGTRLTVL.